The 25 T cell receptor beta chains below were found in one sample sequenced in a study of OX40 agonist ivuxolimab in advanced cancers. Measured with immunoSEQ multiplex PCR; TCRdb has only the in-frame clones, and not every one. The table includes 80,000 to 100,000 clones, approximately 90% detected once. The sample here was CD4+ or CD8+ T cells sorted from blood, taken in a trial of the OX40 agonist ivuxolimab. These receptors were obtained from an adult with an advanced solid tumor such as melanoma, head and neck, liver or kidney cancer.

This sequence joins TRBV6-1 and TRBJ1-4; D unresolved. V lost 4 bases to trimming and J lost 4 bases, with 4 bases between them. CDR3 length: 12 amino acids. Germline values: CDR1 MNHNS, CDR2 SASEGT. The CDR3 region has the DNA TGTGCCAGCAGTGGGGTTAATGAAAAACTGTTTTTT. Translation: CASSGVNEKLFF.

V usage is TRBV10-3 and J usage is TRBJ2-3; D is perhaps TRBD1 (6 bases). Germline CDR1 reads ENHRY; CDR2 reads SYGVKD. The CDR3 has 15 residues. Trimming stripped 1 base from V and 3 bases from J, with 11 bases between. This CDR3 reads CAISEYEGVTDTQYF. CDR3 DNA sequence: TGTGCCATCAGTGAGTACGAGGGGGTTACAGATACGCAGTATTTT.

V usage is TRBV11-2 and J usage is TRBJ1-1, with 7 bases that match TRBD1. V was clipped by 5 bases and J by 4 bases; unmatched bases: 7. The CDR3 contains 14 residues. The germline V gene has CDR1 SGHAT and CDR2 FQNNGV. This chain's CDR3 is CASSPPTGSTEAFF. The CDR3 nucleotides are TGTGCCAGCAGCCCGCCGACAGGGAGCACTGAAGCTTTCTTT.

The chain combines TRBV21-1 with TRBJ2-5; the table's D gene call, TRBD1, was not cross checked with the DNA. TRBV21-1 is a recognized pseudogene. This CDR3 is built from 18 residues. The CDR3 is CASSNGAGGPWGQETQYF. CDR3 DNA: TGTGCCAGCAGCAACGGGGCAGGGGGCCCGTGGGGTCAAGAGACCCAGTACTTC.

This rearrangement joins TRBV7-3 to TRBJ2-2, with 8 bases aligning to TRBD2. V shed 6 bases, J shed 3 bases, and the junction held 6 bases outside the gene matches. The CDR3 has 15 amino acids. Germline-derived CDR1 and CDR2 are SGHTA and FQGTGA. CDR3: CASSSKRGYTGELFF. CDR3 coding DNA: TGTGCCAGCAGTTCAAAGCGGGGGTACACCGGGGAGCTGTTTTTT.

This clone was detected only once. The rearrangement links TRBV6-1 to TRBJ1-5, with TRBD1 as a possible D gene (6 bases). This CDR3 is 16 amino acids long. Germline CDR1 reads MNHNS; CDR2 reads SASEGT. The V end lost 4 bases, the J end lost 2 bases, and 15 bases lay between the germline ends. The CDR3 sequence is CASSGPARTGNQPQHF. The CDR3 DNA sequence: TGTGCCAGCAGTGGCCCCGCCCGGACAGGCAATCAGCCCCAGCATTTT.

The J gene is TRBJ1-1, the V gene TRBV6-5; D not certain. CDR1 MNHEY and CDR2 SVGAGI come from the germline V gene. V was pared by 11 bases and J by 1 base, with 11 bases between. The CDR3 sequence is 12 residues long. The CDR3 reads CAAGLQNTEAFF. The CDR3 DNA is TGTGCCGCCGGGCTCCAGAACACTGAAGCTTTCTTT.

The chain joins TRBV5-1 to TRBJ2-7, with D tentatively TRBD2 (6 bases). Germline assignment: CDR1 SGHRS and CDR2 YFSETQ. The CDR3 is 13 amino acids. The V and J ends lost 6 bases and 2 bases respectively, with 12 bases between them. CDR3 sequence: CASKFPGAYEQYF. The CDR3 bases are TGCGCCAGCAAGTTTCCGGGGGCCTACGAGCAGTACTTC.

The chain recombines TRBV6-1 with TRBJ1-5; the D is unclear. This CDR3 is built from 11 residues. CDR1 and CDR2 (germline): MNHNS, SASEGT. Trimming stripped 3 bases from V and 10 bases from J, with 7 bases between. DNA for the CDR3: TGTGCCAGCAGTGACGCCGGTCCCCAGCATTTT. It encodes CASSDAGPQHF.

About this clone: In this CDR3 the conserved last residue, phenylalanine or tryptophan, is missing, so a read error is likely. No DNA is shown, since the ends of the CDR3 on it are uncertain; the CDR3 is the one TCRdb lists. The chain is built from TRBV29-1 and TRBJ1-4. CDR1 is SQVTM, CDR2 ANQGSEA, per germline. The CDR3 is 12 residues long, ends included. CDR3 in amino acids: CSVAVPGGPLGD.

The V and J genes are TRBV6-5 and TRBJ1-6; D unclear. Deletions cut 7 bases from V and 0 bases from J, with 10 bases between. Germline V lookup: CDR1 MNHEY, CDR2 SVGAGI. The CDR3 has 15 amino acids. The CDR3 sequence is CASMSMSSYNSPLHF. DNA of the CDR3: TGTGCCAGCATGTCGATGAGCTCCTATAATTCACCCCTCCACTTT.

The CDR3 nucleotides are TGTGCCAGCAGCTTAGCGGAGGGACAGTACAATGAGCAGTTCTTC. This gives the protein CASSLAEGQYNEQFF. The V and J genes are TRBV7-6 and TRBJ2-1; possible D gene TRBD1, 7 bases. Germline CDR1 and CDR2: SGHVS and FNYEAQ. The germline V and J ends were trimmed by 0 bases and 4 bases, with 10 bases remaining between them. The CDR3 sequence is 15 residues long.

The CDR3 spells CASSIERTGTSYGYTF. The CDR3 bases are TGTGCCAGTAGTATAGAAAGAACAGGAACTAGCTATGGCTACACCTTC. The V gene is TRBV19, the J gene TRBJ1-2; D possibly corresponds to TRBD1 (5 bases). CDR3 size: 16 residues. Germline V CDR1 and CDR2: LNHDA, SQIVND (reference sequence). Deletions cut 0 bases from V and 4 bases from J, with 15 bases between. The complete variable domain, with remaining parts taken from reference TRBV19 and TRBJ1-2, reads DGGITQSPKYLFRKEGQNVTLSCEQNLNHDAMYWYRQDPGQGLRLIYYSQIVNDFQKGDIAEGYSVSREKKESFPLTVTSAQKNPTAFYLCASSIERTGTSYGYTFGSGTRLTVV.

V usage is TRBV5-1 and J usage is TRBJ2-5; D not resolved. CDR3 length equals 11 residues. Deletions cut 2 bases from V and 3 bases from J, with 2 bases between. Per the germline V gene, CDR1 is SGHRS and CDR2 is YFSETQ. CDR3 amino acids: CASSFKETQYF. As DNA, the CDR3 is TGCGCCAGCAGCTTTAAAGAGACCCAGTACTTC.

This rearrangement joins TRBV28 to TRBJ1-6, with D hard to call. The CDR3 covers 12 residues. Germline values: CDR1 MDHEN, CDR2 SYDVKM. The germline V and J ends were trimmed by 6 bases and 7 bases, with 7 bases remaining between them. This CDR3 is CASRAQNSPLHF. The CDR3 coding sequence is TGTGCCAGCAGGGCCCAGAATTCACCCCTCCACTTT.

The chain recombines TRBV9 with TRBJ2-3; TRBD2 is a possible D gene (7 bases). V dropped 7 bases and J dropped 3 bases, with 18 bases sitting between them. Germline CDR1 and CDR2: SGDLS and YYNGEE. The CDR3 has 15 residues. The CDR3 loop reads CASALGGGGTDTQYF. DNA for the CDR3: TGTGCCAGCGCCTTAGGGGGGGGCGGAACAGATACGCAGTATTTT.

As concerns this clone: The same CDR3 also results from other DNA sequences found in this sample. The chain is built from TRBV7-9 and TRBJ1-5; TRBD1 matches 9 bases. The CDR3 length is 14 residues. Germline CDR1 and CDR2: SEHNR and FQNEAQ (reference sequence). Trimming cost V 3 bases and J 4 bases; bases outside gene matches: 1. CDR3 sequence reads: CASSLGTGNQPQHF. DNA for the CDR3: TGTGCCAGCAGCTTGGGGACAGGGAATCAGCCCCAGCATTTT. Full variable domain (outside the CDR3, taken from reference TRBV7-9 and TRBJ1-5): DTGVSQNPRHKITKRGQNVTFRCDPISEHNRLYWYRQTLGQGPEFLTYFQNEAQLEKSRLLSDRFSAERPKGSFSTLEIQRTEQGDSAMYLCASSLGTGNQPQHFGDGTRLSIL.

The chain is built from TRBV9 and TRBJ2-5; 10 bases map to TRBD2. With V trimmed by 0 bases and J by 5 bases, 7 bases remained unmatched. The CDR3 is made up of 16 amino acids. Germline assignment: CDR1 SGDLS and CDR2 YYNGEE. CDR3 nucleotide sequence: TGTGCCAGCAGCGTAGCCCCAGCGGGGGGGGGCGAGACCCAGTACTTC. Translated, it gives CASSVAPAGGGETQYF.

The rearrangement uses TRBV28 and TRBJ1-5; a possible D gene is TRBD1 (5 bases). Germline-derived CDR1 and CDR2 are MDHEN and SYDVKM. The CDR3 is 16 residues long. The V end lost 7 bases, the J end lost 0 bases, and 16 bases lay between the germline ends. The CDR3 DNA follows: TGTGCCAGCACCTTGTCGGGGGGAAGTAGCAATCAGCCCCAGCATTTT. It encodes CASTLSGGSSNQPQHF.

The chain couples TRBV6-5 to TRBJ1-4; D gene uncertain. V gave up 2 bases and J gave up 8 bases, with 15 bases separating them. CDR1 is MNHEY, CDR2 SVGAGI, per germline. This CDR3 is 15 amino acids long. The CDR3 here is CASSYREIWCEKLFF. For the CDR3, the DNA is TGTGCCAGCAGTTACAGGGAAATCTGGTGCGAAAAACTGTTTTTT.

The chain recombines TRBV7-6 with TRBJ2-4, with TRBD2 as a possible D gene (7 bases). The ends were cut back, 5 bases at V and 7 bases at J, with 18 bases in the middle. Germline loops: CDR1 SGHVS, CDR2 FNYEAQ. The CDR3 covers 15 residues. This chain's CDR3 is CASSGGRGSWNIQYF. The CDR3 DNA is TGTGCCAGCAGCGGAGGGAGGGGGTCTTGGAACATTCAGTACTTC.

The genes are TRBV7-2 and TRBJ1-1, with a possible D match to TRBD1 (5 bases). Germline values: CDR1 SGHTA, CDR2 FQGNSA. Between the trimmed V and J ends, which lost 2 bases and 4 bases, there was a span of 8 bases. The length of the CDR3 is 13 residues. CDR3 nucleotide sequence: TGTGCCAGCAGCTTACAGGGAACCACTGAAGCTTTCTTT. It specifies CASSLQGTTEAFF.

The chain recombines TRBV7-2 with TRBJ2-1, with 7 positions matching TRBD2. The CDR3 is made up of 15 amino acids. Trimming at V came to 4 bases and at J to 6 bases, leaving 9 bases not matched to a gene. CDR1 is SGHTA, CDR2 FQGNSA, per germline. In DNA form, the CDR3 reads TGTGCCAGCAGCTCCGTAGCGGGCCACCGCAATGAGCAGTTCTTC. As protein: CASSSVAGHRNEQFF.

This sequence joins TRBV9 and TRBJ2-7, with 11 bases identical to TRBD2. V lost 4 bases and J lost 0; bases outside the gene matches: 3. The germline V gene encodes CDR1 SGDLS and CDR2 YYNGEE. The CDR3 consists of 15 residues. The CDR3, as DNA: TGTGCCAGCAGCCCTAGCGGGGGGAGCTCCTACGAGCAGTACTTC. As protein: CASSPSGGSSYEQYF.

The genes are TRBV9 and TRBJ2-3, with a weak D call TRBD1 (6 bases). Trimming took 0 bases from V and 6 from J, leaving 17 bases between them. The CDR3 is 16 amino acids. CDR1 is SGDLS and CDR2 is YYNGEE in the germline V gene. The CDR3 protein is CASSVESHRVGDTQYF. The CDR3 region has the DNA TGTGCCAGCAGCGTAGAATCCCACAGGGTTGGGGATACGCAGTATTTT.